This is a list of T cell receptor beta chains from one sample in a study of blood T cell repertoires in COVID-19. Here immunoSEQ multiplex PCR was the method, and the copy in TCRdb shows in-frame clones only, minus some. The sample consists of a few hundred thousand clones, roughly 90% of them appearing once. The sequencing sample was made of PBMCs or T cells enriched from blood (not recorded which). The receptor set was obtained from a woman aged 55-70 years who had recovered from COVID-19. Each CDR3 is given with its conserved first and last residue. Fields, in order: D gene, J gene, clone size, CDR3 length, V gene, CDR3 protein, CDR3 DNA. D genes are given only for firm matches. Clone size is given for some rows only: seen once, a few or many times, or a class if the clone is expanded.

d_gene: .; j_gene: TRBJ1-5; abundance: few; len: 14; v_gene: TRBV19; CDR3aa: CASSTQGTGQPQHF; CDR3nt: TGTGCCAGTAGTACTCAGGGGACGGGCCAGCCCCAGCATTTT
d_gene: TRBD2; j_gene: TRBJ2-7; abundance: .; len: 16; v_gene: TRBV7-9; CDR3aa: CASTPVTSGSYYEQYF; CDR3nt: TGTGCCAGCACCCCGGTGACTAGCGGGTCCTACTACGAGCAGTACTTC
d_gene: TRBD1; j_gene: TRBJ1-1; abundance: .; len: 15; v_gene: TRBV18; CDR3aa: CASSPRDRFVTEAFF; CDR3nt: TGTGCCAGCTCACCACGGGACAGATTCGTGACTGAAGCTTTCTTT
d_gene: .; j_gene: TRBJ1-5; abundance: .; len: 13; v_gene: TRBV7-2; CDR3aa: CASSQSGNQPQHF; CDR3nt: TGTGCCAGCAGCCAATCGGGCAATCAGCCCCAGCATTTT
d_gene: TRBD2; j_gene: TRBJ2-7; abundance: .; len: 16; v_gene: TRBV5-4; CDR3aa: CASSHPGLAGTYEQYF; CDR3nt: TGTGCCAGCAGCCATCCGGGACTAGCGGGGACCTACGAGCAGTACTTC
d_gene: .; j_gene: TRBJ2-5; abundance: .; len: 15; v_gene: TRBV7-3; CDR3aa: CASSSQGLVEETQYF; CDR3nt: TGTGCCAGCAGCTCCCAGGGCCTGGTTGAGGAGACCCAGTACTTC
d_gene: .; j_gene: TRBJ2-5; abundance: .; len: 13; v_gene: TRBV5-1; CDR3aa: CASSYGGQETQYF; CDR3nt: TGCGCCAGCAGTTACGGCGGGCAAGAGACCCAGTACTTC
d_gene: TRBD1; j_gene: TRBJ1-1; abundance: .; len: 16; v_gene: TRBV28; CDR3aa: CASSIQGTGENTEAFF; CDR3nt: TGTGCCAGCAGTATTCAGGGGACAGGGGAGAACACTGAAGCTTTCTTT
d_gene: .; j_gene: TRBJ2-3; abundance: .; len: 14; v_gene: TRBV5-1; CDR3aa: CASSFSSEIDTQYF; CDR3nt: TGCGCCAGCAGCTTCTCTAGCGAAATTGATACGCAGTATTTT
d_gene: .; j_gene: TRBJ2-7; abundance: .; len: 14; v_gene: TRBV4-1; CDR3aa: CASKEGRDTYEQYF; CDR3nt: TGCGCCAGCAAGGAGGGGCGGGATACCTACGAGCAGTACTTC
d_gene: TRBD1; j_gene: TRBJ1-1; abundance: once; len: 13; v_gene: TRBV20-1; CDR3aa: CSASGTVNTEAFF; CDR3nt: TGCAGTGCTAGTGGGACAGTGAACACTGAAGCTTTCTTT